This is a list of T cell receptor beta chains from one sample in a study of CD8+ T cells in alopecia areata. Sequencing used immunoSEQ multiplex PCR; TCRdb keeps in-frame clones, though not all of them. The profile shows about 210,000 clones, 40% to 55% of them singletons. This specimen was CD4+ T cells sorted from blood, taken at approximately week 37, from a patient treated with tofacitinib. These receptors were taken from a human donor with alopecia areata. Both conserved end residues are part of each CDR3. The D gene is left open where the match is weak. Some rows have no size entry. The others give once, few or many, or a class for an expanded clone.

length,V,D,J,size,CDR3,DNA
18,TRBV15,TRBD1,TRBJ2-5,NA,CATRTTKTIGTAQETQYF,TGTGCCACCAGGACAACCAAGACCATTGGGACAGCTCAAGAGACCCAGTACTTC
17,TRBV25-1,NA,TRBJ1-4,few,CASSEGSSPSTNEKLFF,TGTGCCAGCAGTGAAGGGAGCAGTCCCAGCACTAATGAAAAACTGTTTTTT
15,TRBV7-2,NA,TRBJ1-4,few,CASSQAGNTVEKLFF,TGTGCCAGCAGCCAGGCAGGGAACACGGTTGAAAAACTGTTTTTT
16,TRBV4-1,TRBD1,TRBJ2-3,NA,CASSRQTGAGTDTQYF,TGCGCCAGCAGCCGCCAGACAGGGGCTGGCACAGATACGCAGTATTTT
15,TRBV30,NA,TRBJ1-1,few,CAWSVRDLMNTEAFF,TGTGCCTGGAGTGTACGGGACCTAATGAACACTGAAGCTTTCTTT
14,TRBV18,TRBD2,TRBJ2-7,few,CASSLAGGPNEQYF,TGTGCCAGCTCACTAGCGGGAGGGCCCAACGAGCAGTACTTC
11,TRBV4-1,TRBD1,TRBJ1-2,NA,CASKQGYGYTF,TGCGCCAGCAAACAGGGGTATGGCTACACCTTC
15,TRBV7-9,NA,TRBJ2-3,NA,CASSLARGGTDTQYF,TGTGCCAGCAGCTTAGCGCGAGGGGGCACAGATACGCAGTATTTT
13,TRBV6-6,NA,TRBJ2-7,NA,CASSYVPDYEQYF,TGTGCCAGCAGTTACGTCCCAGACTACGAGCAGTACTTC
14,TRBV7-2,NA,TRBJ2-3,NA,CASSLLKGGDTQYF,TGTGCCAGCAGCTTGTTGAAGGGTGGGGATACGCAGTATTTT
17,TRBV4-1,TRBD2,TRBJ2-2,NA,CASSQDGASGWPGELFF,TGCGCCAGCAGCCAAGATGGGGCTAGCGGGTGGCCCGGGGAGCTGTTTTTT
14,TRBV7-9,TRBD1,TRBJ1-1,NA,CASSQGQGDTEAFF,TGTGCCAGCAGCCAGGGACAGGGGGACACTGAAGCTTTCTTT
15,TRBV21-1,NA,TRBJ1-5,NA,CASSPCVTRPQPQHF,TGTGCCAGCAGCCCCTGCGTGACTCGACCCCAGCCCCAGCATTTT
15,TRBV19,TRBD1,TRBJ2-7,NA,CASSGTGTGAYEQYF,TGTGCCAGTAGTGGGACCGGGACAGGGGCCTACGAGCAGTACTTC
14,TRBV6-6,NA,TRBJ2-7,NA,CASSGEGPHYEQYF,TGTGCCAGCAGTGGCGAGGGGCCGCACTACGAGCAGTACTTC
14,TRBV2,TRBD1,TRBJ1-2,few,CASNPDRGRNGYTF,TGTGCCAGCAACCCTGACAGGGGAAGGAATGGCTACACCTTC
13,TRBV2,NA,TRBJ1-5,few,CASSDRSSQPQHF,TGTGCCAGCAGTGACAGATCGAGCCAGCCCCAGCATTTT
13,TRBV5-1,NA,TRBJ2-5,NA,CASSFGSGETQYF,TGCGCCAGCAGCTTTGGCTCCGGTGAGACCCAGTACTTC
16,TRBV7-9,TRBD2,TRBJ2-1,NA,CASSWPKKRGNNEQFF,TGTGCCAGCAGTTGGCCAAAAAAGCGGGGAAACAATGAGCAGTTCTTC
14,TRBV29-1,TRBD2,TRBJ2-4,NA,CSVKAGRSKNIQYF,TGCAGCGTTAAAGCGGGACGGTCCAAAAACATTCAGTACTTC
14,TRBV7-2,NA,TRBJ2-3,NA,CASTLDSFTDTQYF,TGTGCCAGCACCTTGGACAGTTTCACAGATACGCAGTATTTT
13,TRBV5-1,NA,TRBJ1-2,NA,CASSLEGLEGYTF,TGCGCCAGCAGCTTGGAGGGGTTAGAGGGCTACACCTTC
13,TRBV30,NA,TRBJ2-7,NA,CAWSPGESYEQYF,TGTGCCTGGAGTCCAGGGGAATCCTACGAGCAGTACTTC
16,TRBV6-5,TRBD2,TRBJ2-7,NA,CASSSPGLAPHYEQYF,TGTGCCAGCAGTTCCCCGGGACTAGCCCCGCACTACGAGCAGTACTTC
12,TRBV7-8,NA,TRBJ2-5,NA,CASSRASQAQYF,TGTGCCAGCAGCCGGGCCTCTCAGGCCCAGTACTTC
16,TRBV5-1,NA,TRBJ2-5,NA,CASSRTPGMLQETQYF,TGCGCCAGCAGTCGGACCCCTGGGATGCTTCAAGAGACCCAGTACTTC
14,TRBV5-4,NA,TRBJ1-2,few,CASSLRQSNYGYTF,TGTGCCAGCAGCTTAAGGCAGTCTAACTATGGCTACACCTTC
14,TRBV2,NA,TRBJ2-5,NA,CASSLGPYQETQYF,TGTGCCAGCAGTCTCGGACCGTACCAAGAGACCCAGTACTTC
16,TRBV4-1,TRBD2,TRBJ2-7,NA,CASSQRLAGAPSEQYF,TGCGCCAGCAGCCAGAGACTAGCGGGGGCACCGTCCGAGCAGTACTTC
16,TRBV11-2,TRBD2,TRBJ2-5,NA,CASSLGGGRGQETQYF,TGTGCCAGCAGCTTAGGTGGCGGGAGGGGACAAGAGACCCAGTACTTC
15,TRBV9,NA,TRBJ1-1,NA,CASSARGDSNTEAFF,TGTGCCAGCAGCGCCCGAGGTGACAGTAACACTGAAGCTTTCTTT
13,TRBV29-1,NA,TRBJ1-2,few,CSAGPQGSYGYTF,TGCAGCGCCGGCCCTCAGGGTAGCTATGGCTACACCTTC
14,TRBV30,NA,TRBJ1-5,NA,CAWSTIDGNQPQHF,TGTGCCTGGAGTACCATAGACGGGAATCAGCCCCAGCATTTT
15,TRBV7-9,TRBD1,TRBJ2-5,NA,CASSYGQGRLETQYF,TGTGCCAGCAGCTATGGACAGGGGCGTCTGGAGACCCAGTACTTC
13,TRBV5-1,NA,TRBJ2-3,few,CASSLYSTDTQYF,TGCGCCAGCAGCTTGTACTCCACAGATACGCAGTATTTT
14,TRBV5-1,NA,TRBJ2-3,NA,CASSLGQDTDTQYF,TGCGCCAGCAGCTTGGGACAGGACACAGATACGCAGTATTTT
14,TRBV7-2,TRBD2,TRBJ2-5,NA,CASSSTSGKETQYF,TGTGCCAGCAGCTCCACTAGCGGGAAAGAGACCCAGTACTTC
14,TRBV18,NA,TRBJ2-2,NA,CASSPAKNTGELFF,TGTGCCAGCTCACCCGCAAAGAACACCGGGGAGCTGTTTTTT
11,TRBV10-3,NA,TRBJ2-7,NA,CASARGYEQYF,TGTGCCAGTGCCCGGGGCTACGAGCAGTACTTC
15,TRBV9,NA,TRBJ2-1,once,CASSAGTQAYNEQFF,TGTGCCAGCAGCGCTGGGACACAAGCCTACAATGAGCAGTTCTTC
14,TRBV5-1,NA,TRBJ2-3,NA,CASSLDPRTDTQYF,TGCGCCAGCAGCTTGGATCCCAGGACAGATACGCAGTATTTT
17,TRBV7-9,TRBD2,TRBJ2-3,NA,CASSSMRGGRGTDTQYF,TGTGCCAGCAGCTCTATGAGGGGCGGGAGGGGTACAGATACGCAGTATTTT
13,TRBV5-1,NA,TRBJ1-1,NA,CASRFREGTEAFF,TGCGCCAGCCGCTTCCGGGAGGGCACTGAAGCTTTCTTT
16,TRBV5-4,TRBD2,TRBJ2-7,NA,CASSSRLAGGTHEQYF,TGTGCCAGCAGCTCCCGACTAGCGGGAGGGACCCACGAGCAGTACTTC
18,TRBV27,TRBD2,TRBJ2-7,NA,CASSSAGTSGSLEWEQYF,TGTGCCAGCAGTTCCGCCGGGACTAGCGGTTCCCTTGAATGGGAGCAGTACTTC
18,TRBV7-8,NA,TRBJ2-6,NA,CASSLPGPGASGANVLTF,TGTGCCAGCAGCTTGCCGGGACCAGGGGCCTCTGGGGCCAACGTCCTGACTTTC
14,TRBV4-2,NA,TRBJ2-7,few,CASSQARVSYEQYF,TGTGCCAGCAGCCAAGCTCGGGTCTCTTACGAGCAGTACTTC
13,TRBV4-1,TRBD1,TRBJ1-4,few,CASSQRDSNPLFF,TGCGCCAGCAGCCAACGGGACAGTAACCCGCTGTTTTTT
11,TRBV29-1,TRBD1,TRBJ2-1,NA,CSVDRGREQFF,TGCAGCGTCGACAGGGGGAGAGAGCAGTTCTTC
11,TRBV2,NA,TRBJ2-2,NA,CASTRGGELFF,TGTGCCAGCACAAGAGGCGGGGAGCTGTTTTTT
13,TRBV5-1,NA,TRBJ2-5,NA,CASSPGPQETQYF,TGCGCCAGCAGCCCAGGTCCCCAAGAGACCCAGTACTTC
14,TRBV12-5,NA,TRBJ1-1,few,CASASEGGWTEAFF,TGTGCTAGTGCCTCAGAAGGGGGATGGACTGAAGCTTTCTTT